These 2 T cell receptor beta chains came from one sample sequenced in a study of T cells in women clearing cervical HPV infection. Produced via immunoSEQ multiplex PCR; TCRdb's table is partial and in-frame only. This listing includes over 20,000 clones. Material for sequencing was blood buffy coat. These receptor sequences come from a woman aged 18 to 69 with a cervical HPV16 infection that either progressed to CIN3+ or cleared (not recorded which).

As for this clone: Coverage ceases 3 residues before the CDR3 finishes, and the germline J gene fills in the end. The chain employs TRBV3-1 (or the pseudogene TRBV3-2) and TRBJ1-1; D might be TRBD1 (5 bases). V was pared by 4 bases and J by 0 bases, with 12 bases between. There are 15 residues in the CDR3. The germline V gene has CDR1 LGHDT and CDR2 YNNKEL (reference sequence). The covered CDR3 bases are TGTGCCAGCAGCCTTCGGGGGGGAGTGAACACTGAA. Encoded protein: CASSLRGGVNTE. The entire CDR3 sequence reads CASSLRGGVNTEAFF.

Points on this clone: From the germline J gene comes the end of the CDR3, since the read stops 3 residues before it. The V gene is TRBV19, the J gene TRBJ2-7; 8 nucleotides line up with TRBD1. CDR3 length: 15 amino acids. V was pared by 5 bases and J by 3 bases, with 9 bases of the junction left unmatched. The V gene's germline CDR1 is LNHDA and CDR2 SQIVND (reference sequence). CDR3 sequence reads: CASSPYSDRVYEQYF. The DNA read from the CDR3 is TGTGCCAGTAGTCCTTACTCGGACAGGGTCTACGAG. Drawing the rest from reference TRBV19 and TRBJ2-7, the complete variable domain is DGGITQSPKYLFRKEGQNVTLSCEQNLNHDAMYWYRQDPGQGLRLIYYSQIVNDFQKGDIAEGYSVSREKKESFPLTVTSAQKNPTAFYLCASSPYSDRVYEQYFGPGTRLTVT.